These 27 T cell receptor beta chains share one sample of origin, sequenced in a study of human T cells and chemical hapten exposure. TCRdb used MiXCR to reprocess the RACE reads, holding one entry per CDR3 protein. Here the sample spans nearly 95,000 distinct CDR3 sequences, roughly 9.6% being singletons. The sample's time point: patch test 2, 6 weeks after DPC sensitization. Treatment: therapeutic diphenylcyclopropenone sensitization with weekly scalp DPC. Sequences were derived from whole blood, sampled in connection with sensitization to the hapten diphenylcyclopropenone (DPC). These receptors originate from a man between 35 and 55 years old with alopecia areata. Some clones in this sample may be carry-over from other donors' samples.

This clonotype was counted a few times. The rearrangement joins TRBV29-1 to TRBJ2-6, with 9 bases identical to TRBD1. V trimming: 5 bases; J trimming: 1 base; junction bases outside the gene matches: 6. The CDR3 is 16 amino acids. CDR1 SQVTM and CDR2 ANQGSEA come from the germline V gene. CDR3 sequence (DNA): TGCAGCGTTAGTCAACAGGGGGCGTCTGGGGCCAACGTCCTGACTTTC. Residues: CSVSQQGASGANVLTF.

The rearrangement joins TRBV20-1 to TRBJ2-5; possible D gene TRBD1, 6 bases. This CDR3 has 15 residues. Trimming shortened V by 3 bases and J by 3 bases, and 17 bases separated the two germline ends. The germline V gene encodes CDR1 DFQATT and CDR2 SNEGSKA (reference sequence). In nucleotides, the CDR3 is TGCAGTGCTAGGGGGGACATAGGAGACGAAGAGACCCAGTACTTC. Translation gives CSARGDIGDEETQYF.

This clonotype came up many times. This chain uses TRBV19 with TRBJ2-1; tentatively, D is TRBD2 (6 bases). V was shortened by 8 bases and J by 10 bases, with 21 bases between the two germline ends. CDR1 is LNHDA and CDR2 is SQIVND in the germline V gene (reference sequence). This CDR3 comprises 14 residues. The chain's CDR3 is CASRGAGWFGEQFF. The CDR3 nucleotides read TGTGCCAGTCGTGGGGCGGGATGGTTTGGGGAGCAGTTCTTC. Full variable domain (missing parts from reference TRBV19 and TRBJ2-1): DGGITQSPKYLFRKEGQNVTLSCEQNLNHDAMYWYRQDPGQGLRLIYYSQIVNDFQKGDIAEGYSVSREKKESFPLTVTSAQKNPTAFYLCASRGAGWFGEQFFGPGTRLTVL.

The V call is TRBV29-1, the J call TRBJ2-6; D is ambiguous. CDR1 SQVTM and CDR2 ANQGSEA come from the germline V gene. There are 12 residues in the CDR3. V lost 7 bases, J lost 4 bases, and 8 bases lay in between. The CDR3 loop reads CSALVGANVLTF. CDR3 nucleotide sequence: TGCAGCGCCCTGGTAGGGGCCAACGTCCTGACTTTC.

This rearrangement joins TRBV30 to TRBJ1-5; no definite D call. The CDR3 is 12 residues long. The germline V and J ends were trimmed by 1 base and 4 bases, with 5 bases remaining between them. Germline V lookup: CDR1 GTSNPN, CDR2 SVGIG (reference sequence). The DNA of the CDR3 is TGTGCCTGGAGTGATGGAAATCAGCCCCAGCATTTT. It specifies CAWSDGNQPQHF.

This clonotype was detected only a few times. The V call is TRBV12-3 or TRBV12-4, the J call TRBJ2-7; a weak D match, TRBD1 (6 bases). With 6 bases removed from V and 8 bases from J, the gap between germline ends came to 17 bases. The CDR3 is 13 residues long. In DNA form, the CDR3 reads TGTGCCAGCAGCGAAACATCCGGGACACAGCAGTACTTC. Translated: CASSETSGTQQYF.

The gene calls are TRBV30 and TRBJ2-2, with D uncertain. CDR1 and CDR2 (germline): GTSNPN, SVGIG (reference sequence). Trimming took off 4 bases at V and 2 bases at J, with 11 bases between the two ends. The CDR3 consists of 14 residues. CDR3 DNA sequence: TGTGCCTGGACGGGTTTCCCCAACACCGGGGAGCTGTTTTTT. This encodes CAWTGFPNTGELFF.

This clonotype was counted ten times or more. This chain joins TRBV19 and TRBJ2-7, with 7 positions matching TRBD2. CDR1 is LNHDA, CDR2 SQIVND, per germline (reference sequence). The CDR3 contains 16 residues. V lost 0 bases and J lost 3; bases outside the gene matches: 8. In DNA form, the CDR3 reads TGTGCCAGTAGTATAGATATCAGCGGGAATGGCTACGAGCAGTACTTC. Translation gives CASSIDISGNGYEQYF.

Many counts were recorded for this clonotype. The chain uses TRBV6-1 and TRBJ1-5; D might be TRBD1 (6 bases). The CDR3 sequence is 17 residues long. Trimming took off 7 bases at V and 1 base at J, with 20 bases between the two ends. Per the germline V gene, CDR1 is MNHNS and CDR2 is SASEGT. The CDR3 sequence is CASILKGGRGSNQPQHF. Here the CDR3 DNA reads TGTGCCAGCATCTTAAAGGGAGGCAGGGGAAGCAATCAGCCCCAGCATTTT.

This clonotype was detected only a few times. The chain employs TRBV10-3 and TRBJ2-3; 16 bases fit TRBD2. Germline loops: CDR1 ENHRY, CDR2 SYGVKD. This CDR3 has 17 amino acids. V dropped 7 bases and J dropped 3; count of bases not matched to a gene: 7. The CDR3: CAIKPGLAGGPTDTQYF. CDR3 coding DNA: TGTGCCATCAAGCCGGGACTAGCGGGAGGGCCGACAGATACGCAGTATTTT.

This clonotype showed up just a few times. V and J are TRBV14 and TRBJ1-4; weak D call: TRBD1 (6 bases). The germline V and J ends were trimmed by 3 bases and 8 bases, with 16 bases remaining between them. Germline values: CDR1 SGHDN, CDR2 FVKESK. CDR3 length: 15 residues. The CDR3 DNA is TGTGCCAGCAGCCACGAACAGGGCCCGGCGGAAAAACTGTTTTTT. Translated, it gives CASSHEQGPAEKLFF.

The genes are TRBV30 and TRBJ2-6; 10 nucleotides line up with TRBD2. V shed 4 bases and J 1 base; nucleotides not matched to a gene: 7. This CDR3 has 17 amino acids. The germline V gene has CDR1 GTSNPN and CDR2 SVGIG (reference sequence). The CDR3 sequence is CAWTSGGLPSGANVLTF. CDR3 DNA: TGTGCCTGGACTAGCGGGGGCCTCCCATCTGGGGCCAACGTCCTGACTTTC.

This clonotype was counted only a few times. The gene calls are TRBV28 and TRBJ2-7, with 8 nucleotides matching TRBD1. CDR1 is MDHEN and CDR2 is SYDVKM in the germline V gene. Unmatched junction bases numbered 18, after V lost 5 bases and J lost 6 bases. The CDR3 loop spans 17 amino acids. The CDR3 region is CASSRLLAGTGSSEQYF. CDR3 DNA sequence: TGTGCCAGCAGTCGTTTGTTGGCCGGGACAGGATCGTCCGAGCAGTACTTC.

In this sample, this clonotype turned up a few times. The V call is TRBV4-2, the J call TRBJ1-5, with 7 bases identical to TRBD1. Trimming took 1 base from V and 6 from J; bases not matched to a gene: 3. The CDR3 loop spans 14 amino acids. Germline CDR1 reads LGHNA; CDR2 reads YNFKEQ. The CDR3 reads CASSQGQGGQPQHF. The CDR3 region has the DNA TGTGCCAGCAGCCAAGGACAGGGCGGTCAGCCCCAGCATTTT.

This clonotype has just a few counts. The V call is TRBV7-8, the J call TRBJ2-5; D is perhaps TRBD1 (7 bases). CDR3 length: 16 amino acids. Germline V CDR1 and CDR2: SGHVS, FQNEAQ. V shed 1 base and J shed 5 bases, with 17 bases lying between them. The chain's CDR3 is CASSLEGGLRGETQYF. The CDR3 DNA sequence: TGTGCCAGCAGCTTAGAAGGGGGCTTGCGGGGCGAGACCCAGTACTTC.

The rearrangement joins TRBV23-1 to TRBJ2-1, with D possibly TRBD1 on 6 matching bases. TRBV23-1 qualifies as an ORF whose function is uncertain. The CDR3 contains 17 residues. The germline V and J ends were trimmed by 4 bases and 2 bases, with 18 bases remaining between them. DNA for the CDR3: TGCGCCAGCAGTCGGCGATCCAGGGGACCCCCCTACAATGAGCAGTTCTTC. It codes for CASSRRSRGPPYNEQFF.

Only a few counts were recorded for this clonotype. The chain employs TRBV2 and TRBJ1-1, with a tentative D call TRBD1 (5 bases). Trimming removed 6 bases at V and 2 bases at J, with 10 bases between. This CDR3 region has 13 residues. Germline V gene data show CDR1 as SNHLY and CDR2 as FYNNEI. The CDR3 sequence is CASRLQVNTEAFF. The CDR3 DNA reads as TGTGCCAGCAGGCTACAGGTTAACACTGAAGCTTTCTTT.

V usage is TRBV29-1 and J usage is TRBJ1-4; 7 positions match TRBD1. Germline trimming cut 4 bases from V and 12 bases from J; bases unmatched to any gene: 11. Germline CDR1 reads SQVTM; CDR2 reads ANQGSEA. This CDR3 spans 13 amino acids. The CDR3 DNA follows: TGCAGCGTTGGAGGGGACAGTCGGGGGGAACTGTTTTTT. It codes for CSVGGDSRGELFF.

This clonotype has a handful of counts. This chain uses TRBV5-4 with TRBJ2-1, with a possible D match to TRBD2 (7 bases). V gave up 1 base and J gave up 0 bases, with 11 bases separating them. The CDR3 is 16 amino acids. The V gene's germline CDR1 is SGHNT and CDR2 YYREEE (reference sequence). The CDR3 sequence is CASSLQGGGSYNEQFF. The CDR3 DNA is TGTGCCAGCAGCTTGCAGGGAGGGGGCTCCTACAATGAGCAGTTCTTC.

The V and J genes are TRBV13 and TRBJ2-5; D call uncertain. The CDR3 sequence is 12 residues long. Trimming stripped 5 bases from V and 4 bases from J, with 8 bases between. Germline loops: CDR1 PRHDT, CDR2 FYEKMQ (reference sequence). CDR3 amino acids: CASSLARETQYF. CDR3 bases: TGTGCCAGCAGCCTCGCGAGAGAGACCCAGTACTTC.

This clonotype has more than one count but fewer than ten. The chain carries TRBV12-3 or TRBV12-4 and TRBJ2-2, with 7 bases matching TRBD2. This CDR3 region has 14 residues. V was pared by 3 bases and J by 6 bases, with 4 bases of the junction left unmatched. The CDR3 DNA sequence: TGTGCCAGCAGTTTGACCGGGGGGTCCGGGGAGCTGTTTTTT. Encoded protein: CASSLTGGSGELFF.

In this sample, this clonotype turned up a few times. The chain employs TRBV7-2 and TRBJ2-1; 11 positions match TRBD1. Trimming cost V 4 bases and J 9 bases; bases outside gene matches: 8. This CDR3 has 15 amino acids. Germline CDR1 and CDR2: SGHTA and FQGNSA. In nucleotides, the CDR3 is TGTGCCAGCAGCTCGATACCGGGACAGGGGGGTGAGCAGTTCTTC. Its protein is CASSSIPGQGGEQFF.

This clonotype was counted between two and nine times. This chain joins TRBV12-3 or TRBV12-4 and TRBJ2-7, with no clear D. Trimming took off 4 bases at V and 2 bases at J, with 18 bases between the two ends. This CDR3 comprises 16 residues. CDR3 in amino acids: CASSSWFSRSPYEQYF. DNA of the CDR3: TGTGCCAGCAGTTCTTGGTTCTCACGGAGCCCCTACGAGCAGTACTTC.

The sample holds a few counts of this clonotype. The J gene is TRBJ2-3, the V gene TRBV27; 7 bases align to TRBD2. J lost 6 bases, V lost 6 bases, and 15 bases had no gene match. Germline lookup yields CDR1 MNHEY and CDR2 SMNVEV (reference sequence). The length of the CDR3 is 16 residues. The CDR3 DNA sequence: TGTGCCAGCAGCCGTGTTTCGGTGTGGGAGGGGGATACGCAGTATTTT. Translation: CASSRVSVWEGDTQYF.

In its sample, this clonotype was seen a few times. In nucleotides, the CDR3 is TGTGCCAGCAGCTGGACCACAGATACGCAGTATTTT. Amino acid sequence: CASSWTTDTQYF. The V gene is TRBV7-8, the J gene TRBJ2-3; D ambiguous. The CDR3 contains 12 residues. V lost 4 bases to trimming and J lost 2 bases, with 4 bases between them. Germline V gives CDR1 SGHVS, CDR2 FQNEAQ. Drawing the rest from reference TRBV7-8 and TRBJ2-3, the complete variable domain is GAGVSQSPRYKVAKRGQDVALRCDPISGHVSLFWYQQALGQGPEFLTYFQNEAQLDKSGLPSDRFFAERPEGSVSTLKIQRTQQEDSAVYLCASSWTTDTQYFGPGTRLTVL.

This clonotype came up a few times. Here the CDR3 reads CASSPGQAVAFF. The CDR3 DNA follows: TGTGCCAGCAGCCCCGGACAGGCCGTGGCTTTCTTT. This chain connects TRBV12-3 or TRBV12-4 to TRBJ1-1, with 7 positions matching TRBD1. This CDR3 is 12 amino acids long. The V and J ends lost 6 bases and 11 bases, in that order; junction bases with no gene match: 9.

Many counts were recorded for this clonotype. This chain joins TRBV24-1 and TRBJ2-3; D not certain. From germline, CDR1 is KGHDR and CDR2 SFDVKD. This CDR3 is built from 15 residues. The V end lost 2 bases, the J end lost 4 bases, and 12 bases lay between the germline ends. Written as DNA, the CDR3 is TGTGCCACCAGTGATTCACGTTTGTCGGCAGATACGCAGTATTTT. This translates into CATSDSRLSADTQYF.